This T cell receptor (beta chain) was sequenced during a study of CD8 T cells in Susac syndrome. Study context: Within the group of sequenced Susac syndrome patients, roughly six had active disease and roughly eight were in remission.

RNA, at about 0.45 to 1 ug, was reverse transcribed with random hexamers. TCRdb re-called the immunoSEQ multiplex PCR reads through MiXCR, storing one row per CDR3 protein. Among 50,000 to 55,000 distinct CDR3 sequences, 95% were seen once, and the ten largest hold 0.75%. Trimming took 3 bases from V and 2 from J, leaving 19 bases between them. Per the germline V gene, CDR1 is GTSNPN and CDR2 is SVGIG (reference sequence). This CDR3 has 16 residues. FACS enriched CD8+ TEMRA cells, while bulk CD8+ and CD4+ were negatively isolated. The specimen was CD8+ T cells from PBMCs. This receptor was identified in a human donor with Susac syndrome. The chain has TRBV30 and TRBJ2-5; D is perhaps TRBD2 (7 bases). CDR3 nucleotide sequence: TGTGCCTGGAGCCTGGGGGGGCTAGCTTTTCAAGAGACCCAGTACTTC. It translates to CAWSLGGLAFQETQYF. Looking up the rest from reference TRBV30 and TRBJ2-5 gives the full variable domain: SQTIHQWPATLVQPVGSPLSLECTVEGTSNPNLYWYRQAAGRGLQLLFYSVGIGQISSEVPQNLSASRPQDRQFILSSKKLLLSDSGFYLCAWSLGGLAFQETQYFGPGTRLLVL.